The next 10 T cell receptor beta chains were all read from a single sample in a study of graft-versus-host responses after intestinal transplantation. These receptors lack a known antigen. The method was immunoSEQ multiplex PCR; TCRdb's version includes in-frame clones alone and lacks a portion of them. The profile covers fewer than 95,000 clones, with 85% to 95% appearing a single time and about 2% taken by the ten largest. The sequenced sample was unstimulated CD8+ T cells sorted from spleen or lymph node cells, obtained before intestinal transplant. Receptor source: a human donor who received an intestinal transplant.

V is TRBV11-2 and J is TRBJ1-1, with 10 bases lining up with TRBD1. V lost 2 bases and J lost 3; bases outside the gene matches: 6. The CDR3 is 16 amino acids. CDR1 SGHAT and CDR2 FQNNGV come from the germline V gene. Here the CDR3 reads CASSLSPDRGDTEAFF. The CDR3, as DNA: TGTGCCAGCAGCTTATCCCCGGACAGGGGGGACACTGAAGCTTTCTTT.

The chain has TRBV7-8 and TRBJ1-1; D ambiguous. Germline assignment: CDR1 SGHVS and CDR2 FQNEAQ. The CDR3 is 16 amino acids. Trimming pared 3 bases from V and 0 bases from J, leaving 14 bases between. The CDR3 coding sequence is TGTGCCAGCAGCTTTGAGGCTTCTCCTCTGAACACTGAAGCTTTCTTT. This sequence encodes CASSFEASPLNTEAFF.

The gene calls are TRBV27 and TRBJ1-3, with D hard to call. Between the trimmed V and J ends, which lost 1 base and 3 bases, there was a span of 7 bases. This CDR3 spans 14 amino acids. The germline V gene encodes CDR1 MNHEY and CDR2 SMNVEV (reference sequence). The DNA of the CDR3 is TGTGCCAGCAGTTTATTCGGGGATGGAAACACCATATATTTT. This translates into CASSLFGDGNTIYF.

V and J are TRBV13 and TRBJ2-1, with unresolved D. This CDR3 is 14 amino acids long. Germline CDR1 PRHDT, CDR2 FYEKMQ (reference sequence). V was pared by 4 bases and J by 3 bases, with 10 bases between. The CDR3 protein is CASSSRLVYNEQFF. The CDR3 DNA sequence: TGTGCCAGCAGCTCGAGACTGGTCTACAATGAGCAGTTCTTC.

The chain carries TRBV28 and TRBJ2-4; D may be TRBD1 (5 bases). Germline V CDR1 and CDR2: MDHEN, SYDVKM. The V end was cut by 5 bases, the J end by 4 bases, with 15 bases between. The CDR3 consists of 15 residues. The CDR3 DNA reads TGTGCCAGCAGTCCGCAGGGAAATAGTAAAAACATTCAGTACTTC. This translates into CASSPQGNSKNIQYF.

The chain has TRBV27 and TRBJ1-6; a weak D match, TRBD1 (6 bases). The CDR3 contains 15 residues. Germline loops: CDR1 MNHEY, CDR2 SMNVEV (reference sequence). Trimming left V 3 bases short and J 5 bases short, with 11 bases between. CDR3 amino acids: CASSFGRGDNSPLHF. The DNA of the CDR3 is TGTGCCAGCAGTTTTGGGAGGGGGGATAATTCACCCCTCCACTTT.

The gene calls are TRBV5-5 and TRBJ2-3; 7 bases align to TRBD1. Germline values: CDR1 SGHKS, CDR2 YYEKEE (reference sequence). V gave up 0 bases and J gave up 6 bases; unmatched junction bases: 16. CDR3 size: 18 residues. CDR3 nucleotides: TGTGCCAGCAGCTTGGATAACAGGGGCCTCGGTGTCGGGGATACGCAGTATTTT. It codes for CASSLDNRGLGVGDTQYF.

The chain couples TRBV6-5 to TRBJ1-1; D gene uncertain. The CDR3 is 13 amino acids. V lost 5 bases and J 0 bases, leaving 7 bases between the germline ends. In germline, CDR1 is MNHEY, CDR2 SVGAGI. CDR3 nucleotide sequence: TGTGCCAGCAGTGCCGGGGTGAACACTGAAGCTTTCTTT. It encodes CASSAGVNTEAFF.

DNA for the CDR3: TGCGCCAGCAGCCAAGAGTTCTCGCGGGGGCCCCCCTACGAGCAGTACTTC. This sequence encodes CASSQEFSRGPPYEQYF. This chain connects TRBV4-3 to TRBJ2-7; D is possibly TRBD2 (7 bases). The CDR3 spans 17 residues. Germline CDR1 is LGHNA and CDR2 is YSLEER. The germline V and J ends were trimmed by 0 bases and 2 bases, with 17 bases remaining between them.

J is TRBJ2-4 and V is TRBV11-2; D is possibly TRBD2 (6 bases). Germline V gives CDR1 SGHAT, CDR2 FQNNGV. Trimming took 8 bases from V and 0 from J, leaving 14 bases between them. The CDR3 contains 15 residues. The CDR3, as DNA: TGTGCCAGCGGGGGACCGGGACTAGCCAAAAACATTCAGTACTTC. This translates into CASGGPGLAKNIQYF.